This T cell receptor beta chain derives from a study of regulatory T cells in long-lasting Graves disease. Study outcomes and limitations: Among samples with persistent disease, TRBV28, TRBJ1-2 and TRBJ2-5 were favored. Authors noted too few samples as a limitation. Public clonotype sharing was higher in persistent than newly diagnosed patients. Reduced TCR diversity was observed in persistent Graves' patients versus newly diagnosed patients.

Assembly of TCR beta libraries relied on iRepertoire HTBI primers together with Arm-PCR of CDR3 regions. TCRdb re-called the multiplex PCR reads with MiXCR, one entry per CDR3 protein. The sample contains approximately 400,000 distinct CDR3 sequences, around 15% of which appear only once. This clonotype came up a few times. Its antigen is unknown. CDR1 and CDR2 (germline): SGHNT, YENEEA. The V end was cut by 1 base, the J end by 11 bases, with 14 bases between. The CDR3 length is 13 residues. Time point given: newly diagnosed GD, antithyroid drugs for less than 3 months. Preparation of the TCR library used RNA extracted from PBMCs.

The chain employs TRBV11-3 and TRBJ1-1; a possible D gene is TRBD1 (5 bases). The specimen was peripheral blood mononuclear cells (PBMCs), collected at new diagnosis, from a patient treated with antithyroid drugs. This receptor was taken from a female donor with Graves disease. As DNA, the CDR3 is TGTGCCAGCAGCTTAGGGCAGGGCGCGGGGGCTTTCTTT. This encodes CASSLGQGAGAFF.